The rows below give T cell receptor beta chains drawn from one sample of a study of OX40 agonist ivuxolimab in advanced cancers. TCRdb's table, derived via immunoSEQ multiplex PCR, lists solely in-frame clones and lacks some. The data hold tens of thousands of clones, with 80% to 95% observed a single time. This material consisted of CD4+ or CD8+ T cells sorted from blood, taken in a trial of the OX40 agonist ivuxolimab. Receptors originate from an adult with an advanced solid tumor such as melanoma, head and neck, liver or kidney cancer. Each CDR3 is given with its conserved first and last residue.

j_gene: TRBJ2-5; v_gene: TRBV2; CDR3aa: CASKVDRETQYF
j_gene: TRBJ1-4; v_gene: TRBV30; CDR3aa: CAWKAAEAERKLFF
j_gene: TRBJ2-7; v_gene: TRBV5-4; CDR3aa: CASSLDGAYEQYF
j_gene: TRBJ1-4; v_gene: TRBV5-1; CDR3aa: CASSLGTGNEKLFF
j_gene: TRBJ1-3; v_gene: TRBV30; CDR3aa: CAWSRQESTIYF
j_gene: TRBJ2-1; v_gene: TRBV4-1; CDR3aa: CASSQELERLAGDSEQFF
j_gene: TRBJ2-7; v_gene: TRBV13; CDR3aa: CASRNHEQYF
j_gene: TRBJ1-2; v_gene: TRBV20-1; CDR3aa: CSASHKVGYTF
j_gene: TRBJ2-1; v_gene: TRBV30; CDR3aa: CAWSTLLAGIEQFF
j_gene: TRBJ2-3; v_gene: TRBV2; CDR3aa: CASSPGTAADTQYF
j_gene: TRBJ1-2; v_gene: TRBV21-1; CDR3aa: CASSRDRGLFGYTF
j_gene: TRBJ2-1; v_gene: TRBV5-1; CDR3aa: CASSLGYDNEQFF
j_gene: TRBJ1-1; v_gene: TRBV27; CDR3aa: CASRPPRTGNTEAFF
j_gene: TRBJ1-5; v_gene: TRBV7-2; CDR3aa: CASSTQSGTGGSNQPQHF
j_gene: TRBJ2-7; v_gene: TRBV6-6; CDR3aa: CASSYRQEVSYEQYF
j_gene: TRBJ1-1; v_gene: TRBV10-3; CDR3aa: CAIRGEGERTEAFF
j_gene: TRBJ2-5; v_gene: TRBV2; CDR3aa: CASSEGTQETQYF
j_gene: TRBJ1-1; v_gene: TRBV27; CDR3aa: CASSTDGRNTEAFF
j_gene: TRBJ2-7; v_gene: TRBV30; CDR3aa: CAWSVGGPAGEQYF
j_gene: TRBJ2-7; v_gene: TRBV5-4; CDR3aa: CASSTSTYEQYF
j_gene: TRBJ2-7; v_gene: TRBV6-5; CDR3aa: CASSQRDSYEQYF
j_gene: TRBJ1-3; v_gene: TRBV29-1; CDR3aa: CSVPGTGSDTIYF
j_gene: TRBJ2-2; v_gene: TRBV14; CDR3aa: CASSQFLSFGTGSGSDTGELFF
j_gene: .; v_gene: TRBV7-2; CDR3aa: CASSWTSGASYEQYF
j_gene: TRBJ1-1; v_gene: TRBV5-1; CDR3aa: CASSLAARQNTEAFF
j_gene: TRBJ1-4; v_gene: TRBV18; CDR3aa: CASSPPGQAHEKLFF